The present T cell receptor (beta chain) was sequenced within a study of cytomegalovirus exposure and HLA in healthy donors (dated by TCRdb to 2016 to 2017). For the study in its entirety: An earlier analysis of several hundred of the donors reported about 250 Gb of sequence data and roughly 100 million unique TCR beta sequences from about 179 million T cells. An early release that covered fewer than 750 HLA-typed donors contained about 290 gigabases of sequencing data and 75 million to 100 million unique TCR sequences. Of the roughly 400 genotyped donors, roughly 80% fell in the genetic ancestry cluster associated with self-reported Caucasian donors. The aim of the study was to test whether cataloging public T cell receptors could identify signatures of past pathogen exposure. The study used immunosequencing to profile the T cell repertoires of 670 or so subjects and linked those repertoires to cytomegalovirus serostatus. Along with the approximately 650-subject first cohort, a separate validation cohort of more than 90 different subjects was used. To predict cytomegalovirus infection status, the study brought together high-throughput TCR immunosequencing, statistical association of individual TCRs with disease status, and machine learning. A later analysis re-analyzed previously published TCR beta repertoires from several hundred donors and added high-resolution HLA genotyping to study TCR occurrence patterns. In the later analysis, no new phenotypic data were used to find candidate immune exposures; instead, reliance was placed on TCR beta sequences and their occurrence across donors. In an earlier analysis of roughly 580 of the donors, high-throughput TCR beta sequencing was used to judge whether each TCR beta V gene segment behaved as functional or pseudogenic. Donor age, sex, ethnicity and CMV serostatus were compiled alongside the repertoire data. In a later genetic analysis, genome-wide SNP genotypes for about 65% of the roughly 700 donors were used, and that subset was treated as a discovery cohort. All discovery cohort repertoires had been generated using a single sequencing platform. Class I and class II HLA loci were covered by the typing at four-digit resolution. Typing coverage varied by locus: roughly 629-640 donors for A, B, C, DRB1 and DQB1; 500 to 550 for DQA1; about 570 for DPA1; roughly 450 for DPB1. Several DR-DQ haplotypes were handled as single units for association and clustering because linkage in the cohort was strong. On average, roughly 250,000 unique TCR beta nucleotide sequences were sequenced per donor among 398 genotyped donors of the cohort, with about 17% of those sequences being non-productive. What the authors observed across the whole study: The sequencing pipeline was judged likely to have produced a cluster of highly shared sequence variants as a technical artifact. The authors suggested that the approach could potentially be extended to other disease states and immunological phenotypes. According to a later analysis, most CMV-associated TCR beta chains appeared to be HLA-restricted, and the HLA associations seemed to be driven largely by CMV exposure. A further reported finding was that TCR beta sequences accurately predicted the HLA-A and HLA-B alleles for most subjects in the first cohort. Immune exposure information for the cohort was limited to CMV serostatus. Over 15 rarely observed V segments, including chromosome 9 orphons, were excluded from the earlier analysis of several hundred of the donors because counts were too low. When HLA alleles, especially DR and DQ, strongly co-occurred, attributing TCR associations to individual alleles was difficult. The study gave a list of 150 to 200 TCR beta chains associated with cytomegalovirus. The classifier was reported to diagnose cytomegalovirus status with high specificity and sensitivity in both the original and validation cohorts. Linkage disequilibrium might explain the correlated functional status among segregating V segments, but an unknown experimental factor could not be excluded. In a later analysis, TCR association rates were found to vary across HLA loci, with the most associated TCRs seen for DRB1 alleles and the fewest for HLA-C alleles. A later genetic analysis reported fewer N-insertions in productive TCRs among donors in an Asian-associated ancestry cluster than the roughly 700-donor mean. HLA typing was unavailable for some donors at each locus, so association tests used only the typed subset. The cohort was sequenced for TCR beta chains only, and without alpha or paired-chain data the features that could be detected were limited. Most TCR sequences were seen in very few donors, while some public TCRs were found in many individuals. Three of the identified cytomegalovirus-associated TCR beta chains were confirmed in vitro to be specific for cytomegalovirus antigens. In an earlier analysis of fewer than 700 of the donors, most TCR beta V segments appeared in productive rearrangements about 90% or about 30% of the time, broadly matching IMGT annotations. A later genetic analysis associated a missense DCLRE1C variant with V-gene and J-gene trimming of TCR beta chains, and an independent cohort replicated the association. At a false discovery rate of 0.05, a later analysis linked about 17,000 TCR beta sequences to specific HLA alleles. Roughly uniform sequencing depth across donors was assumed in presence/absence analyses, although this assumption may not hold. Compared with equally common non-associated chains, HLA-associated TCR beta chains in a later analysis were more clonally expanded and had lower generation probabilities. A later analysis reported that several top co-occurrence clusters appeared linked to parvovirus B19, influenza, CMV and Epstein-Barr virus.

The cohort consisted of some 730 healthy bone marrow donors. At the time of sampling, all cohort members were nominally healthy, though unrecorded immune exposures were likely present. The donor tested CMV seropositive, placing the donor among the 289 seropositive members of the cohort. Every donor gave a peripheral blood sample, and the peripheral blood mononuclear cells from that sample were used for TCR beta sequencing. The Qiagen DNeasy Blood Extraction Kit was used to extract genomic DNA from the blood cell samples. Concerning this clone itself: Its target antigen remains unknown. No much larger clonotype is one base removed from it; base qualities were not supplied.

The library was generated by the immunoSEQ multiplex PCR assay. For the multiplex PCR, a mixture combining 60 forward primers for TCR Vbeta segments and 13 reverse primers for TCR Jbeta segments was used. Amplification of the CDR3 region of rearranged TCR beta genes was performed with a multiplex PCR assay on genomic DNA. On the Illumina HiSeq System, the amplified TCR beta libraries were sequenced as 87-base-pair reads. In the authors' own workflow: In a later analysis, some 80 million unique TCR beta chains were counted across the 690 or so repertoires, and around 11 million of these chains were shared by at least two donors. Raw reads were error-corrected and collapsed into unique sequences by a nearest-neighbor algorithm in which closely related sequences were merged to remove PCR and sequencing errors. CDR3 sequences were aligned to IMGT reference sequences to assign V, D and J gene segments. For a sequence to be retained, a match of at least six nucleotides to both a V gene segment and a J gene segment was required. Rearrangements were classified as productive when the CDR3 lacked stop codons and remained in frame with V and J, and all other rearrangements were classified as non-productive. Following IMGT convention, CDR3 was defined as the stretch from the second conserved V-encoded cysteine up to the conserved J-encoded phenylalanine. The earlier analysis of 550 to 650 of the donors excluded any sequence lacking an unambiguous match to a single V gene segment. An earlier analysis of a few hundred of the donors classified V segments as functional when productive rearrangements were above 56.7% and as segregating when the standard deviation between donors was above 5%. A statistical classification framework was built to diagnose cytomegalovirus status from the catalog of TCR beta chain sequences. A later analysis assigned V and J genes by comparing TCR nucleotide sequences with IMGT/GENE-DB human TR gene sequences. Using the TCRdist pipeline, a later analysis assigned CDR3 sequences along with most-parsimonious VDJ recombination scenarios. A later analysis defined each TCR beta chain by its CDR3 amino acid sequence plus V-gene family, and excluded reads lacking a unique V-gene family. In a later analysis, 450 to 600 highly shared, low-generation-probability nucleotide sequences were removed to address suspected cross-contamination and a sequencing artifact. In a later analysis, a clonal expansion index for each public chain was calculated from normalized within-repertoire ranks of inferred template counts. In a later analysis, generation probabilities were computed with a VDJ recombination model fitted to out-of-frame rearrangements, and the resulting probabilities were checked against IGoR. A later analysis scored TCR-TCR, TCR-HLA and TCR-CMV co-occurrence with hypergeometric tests, applying a repertoire-size bias correction to TCR pairs. In a later analysis, false discovery rates were estimated by permuting HLA or CMV assignments 20 times. A later analysis grouped co-occurring TCRs with DBSCAN, adding TCRdist sequence similarity when clustering within HLA-allele-positive subsets. Repertoires with fewer than 30,000 or more than 120,000 public chains, plus five repertoires with anomalous nucleotide sharing, were excluded from co-occurrence clustering. The clones in this table, taken by TCRdb from immuneACCESS, are in-frame only. Not every clone is retained; where verified, under half of the shortfall comes from an unresolved V gene, and the cause of the rest is unknown. That table supplies the V and J calls and clone size; D and trimming were determined from the DNA. For this sample the table gives 200,000 or so clones, of which roughly four fifths were detected only once. Around 1.9% of the sample is taken by the ten largest.

The TCR was taken from a woman aged 18-35 years in good health and CMV-seropositive. The sample was PBMCs.

The DNA sequence reads TGTGCCAGCAGCTTAATTGGGGGAGGGGGGGAGACCCAGTACTTC. The translation is CASSLIGGGGETQYF. The chain couples TRBV11-2 to TRBJ2-5; the D gene is perhaps TRBD2, on 7 matching bases. The CDR3 contains 15 residues, cysteine and phenylalanine counted. Only the CDR3 DNA is retained, 45 bases long and in frame from the first base. V loses 2 bases, J loses 5 bases, and the germline ends lie 15 bases apart. The germline V gene provides CDR1 SGHAT and CDR2 FQNNGV.